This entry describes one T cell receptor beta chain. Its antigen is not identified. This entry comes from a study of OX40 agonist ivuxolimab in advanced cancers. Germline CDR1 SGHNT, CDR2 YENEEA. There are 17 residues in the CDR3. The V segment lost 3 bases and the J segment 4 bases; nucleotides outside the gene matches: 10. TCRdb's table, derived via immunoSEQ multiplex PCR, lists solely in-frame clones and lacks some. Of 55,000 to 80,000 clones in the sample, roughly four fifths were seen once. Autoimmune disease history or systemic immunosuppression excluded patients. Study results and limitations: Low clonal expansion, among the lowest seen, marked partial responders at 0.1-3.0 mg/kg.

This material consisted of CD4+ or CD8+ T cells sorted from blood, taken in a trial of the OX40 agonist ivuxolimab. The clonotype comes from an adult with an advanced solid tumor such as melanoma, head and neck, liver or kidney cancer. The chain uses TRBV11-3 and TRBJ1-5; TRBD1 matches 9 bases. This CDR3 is CASSLGTGTKPNQPQHF. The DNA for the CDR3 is TGTGCCAGCAGCTTGGGGACAGGGACGAAACCTAATCAGCCCCAGCATTTT. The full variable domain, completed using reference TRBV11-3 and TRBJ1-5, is EAGVVQSPRYKIIEKKQPVAFWCNPISGHNTLYWYLQNLGQGPELLIRYENEEAVDDSQLPKDRFSAERLKGVDSTLKIQPAELGDSAVYLCASSLGTGTKPNQPQHFGDGTRLSIL.